The 21 T cell receptor beta chains reported below all come from one sample, sequenced in a study of blood T cell repertoires in COVID-19. The method was immunoSEQ multiplex PCR; TCRdb's version includes in-frame clones alone and lacks a portion of them. The sample records 310,000 or so clones, about 91% being singletons. Sequenced input: PBMCs or T cells enriched from blood (not recorded which). The receptors derive from a woman between 35 and 50 years old who had recovered from COVID-19.

The chain couples TRBV10-3 to TRBJ2-1, with 11 positions matching TRBD2. CDR1 and CDR2 from the germline V gene are ENHRY and SYGVKD. After removal of 3 bases from V and 7 bases from J, the junction contained 5 bases not matched to a gene. There are 15 residues in the CDR3. The CDR3 region has the DNA TGTGCCATCAGTGACAACCCTAGCGGGAGGAATGAGCAGTTCTTC. Translating it yields CAISDNPSGRNEQFF.

The V and J genes are TRBV6-5 and TRBJ1-1, with a tentative D call TRBD1 (6 bases). V was pared by 5 bases and J by 5 bases, with 18 bases between. The germline CDR1 and CDR2 sequences are MNHEY and SVGAGI. The CDR3 loop spans 15 amino acids. The CDR3 loop is CASSPLGQGLTEAFF. CDR3 nucleotide sequence: TGTGCCAGCAGTCCCTTAGGGCAGGGGCTGACTGAAGCTTTCTTT.

The chain employs TRBV2 and TRBJ2-1; D is possibly TRBD2 (5 bases). In germline, CDR1 is SNHLY, CDR2 FYNNEI. This CDR3 region has 14 residues. V lost 4 bases and J lost 1, with 8 bases in between. The CDR3 nucleotides are TGTGCCAGCAGTGGGCGGGTGTCCTACAATGAGCAGTTCTTC. Its protein is CASSGRVSYNEQFF.

The rearrangement uses TRBV7-9 and TRBJ2-7, with 8 bases aligning to TRBD1. This CDR3 contains 14 residues. Looked up from germline, CDR1 is SEHNR and CDR2 is FQNEAQ (reference sequence). V lost 2 bases, J lost 0 bases, and 0 bases stayed unmatched. The CDR3 DNA reads as TGTGCCAGCAGCTTAACAGGGGGCTCCTACGAGCAGTACTTC. Translated, it gives CASSLTGGSYEQYF.

This clone was counted between two and nine times. V gene TRBV7-9 combines with J gene TRBJ2-7, with D possibly TRBD1 on 6 matching bases. The CDR3 contains 14 residues. From germline, CDR1 is SEHNR and CDR2 FQNEAQ (reference sequence). V lost 5 bases and J lost 2, with 13 bases in between. The CDR3 DNA reads as TGTGCCAGCAGCATATCCGGGACACCCTACGAGCAGTACTTC. It is translated as CASSISGTPYEQYF.

This chain links TRBV2 with TRBJ1-2; D call uncertain. The CDR3 spans 11 residues. V lost 7 bases and J lost 4, with 7 bases in between. In germline, CDR1 is SNHLY, CDR2 FYNNEI. The CDR3 bases are TGTGCCAGCACAGGAGGCTATGGCTACACCTTC. This gives the protein CASTGGYGYTF.

This chain connects TRBV4-2 to TRBJ1-4, with D perhaps matching TRBD1 (6 bases). Germline V gene data show CDR1 as LGHNA and CDR2 as YNFKEQ. The CDR3 contains 16 residues. V gave up 4 bases and J gave up 7 bases, with 19 bases separating them. The DNA of the CDR3 is TGTGCCAGCAGCCCACCTGTAGGGCAGGGGAGTGAAAAACTGTTTTTT. Protein product: CASSPPVGQGSEKLFF.

This chain uses TRBV4-3 with TRBJ2-1; 7 nucleotides agree with TRBD2. The ends lost 0 bases at V and 10 bases at J; junction bases unmatched: 12. Germline CDR1 is LGHNA and CDR2 is YSLEER. CDR3 length equals 16 residues. CDR3 bases: TGCGCCAGCAGCCAAGATCAAATGGGGGAGGGCCTGGAGCAGTTCTTC. This translates into CASSQDQMGEGLEQFF.

The chain links TRBV15 to TRBJ2-7, with D maybe TRBD2 (6 bases). CDR1 and CDR2 (germline): LNHNV, YYDKDF (reference sequence). The CDR3 is 17 amino acids. V lost 0 bases and J 3 bases, leaving 18 bases between the germline ends. The CDR3 region is CATSREYSGQANYEQYF. The CDR3 DNA follows: TGTGCCACCAGCAGAGAATACAGCGGGCAGGCCAACTACGAGCAGTACTTC.

The chain links TRBV10-3 to TRBJ2-1; D is possibly TRBD1 (6 bases). The germline CDR1 and CDR2 sequences are ENHRY and SYGVKD. The ends were cut back, 8 bases at V and 4 bases at J, with 15 bases in the middle. This CDR3 is 14 amino acids long. The CDR3 nucleotides read TGTGCCATCTCGGGCCTAGGGACATACAATGAGCAGTTCTTC. It is translated as CAISGLGTYNEQFF.

V is TRBV27 and J is TRBJ2-1, with 7 nucleotides matching TRBD1. Germline CDR1 and CDR2: MNHEY and SMNVEV (reference sequence). The CDR3 extends over 17 amino acids. Trimming took 2 bases from V and 0 from J; bases not matched to a gene: 7. The chain's CDR3 is CASSLDYPGGSYNEQFF. CDR3 DNA sequence: TGTGCCAGCAGTTTAGACTATCCAGGGGGCTCCTACAATGAGCAGTTCTTC.

This clone occurred once. The chain couples TRBV6-5 to TRBJ2-3; the D gene is possibly TRBD2 (6 bases). V was shortened by 1 base and J by 5 bases, with 16 bases between the two germline ends. Per germline, CDR1 MNHEY and CDR2 SVGAGI. CDR3 length: 16 amino acids. CDR3 region: CASSYLGGPLGDTQYF. DNA for the CDR3: TGTGCCAGCAGTTACTTGGGGGGTCCGCTGGGAGATACGCAGTATTTT.

This sequence joins TRBV11-2 and TRBJ2-7; no definite D call. Trimming removed 0 bases at V and 4 bases at J, with 10 bases between. The CDR3 is made up of 14 amino acids. Germline CDR1 reads SGHAT; CDR2 reads FQNNGV. DNA of the CDR3: TGTGCCAGCAGCTTAGATACCCCTCTATACGAGCAGTACTTC. Protein sequence: CASSLDTPLYEQYF.

The genes are TRBV29-1 and TRBJ2-1; the match to TRBD2 covers 13 bases. The CDR3 length is 16 residues. Looked up from germline, CDR1 is SQVTM and CDR2 is ANQGSEA. Trimming removed 6 bases from V and 2 bases from J; junction bases left unmatched: 7. CDR3 residues: CSVGGTSGNTYNEQFF. In DNA form, the CDR3 reads TGCAGCGTGGGGGGGACTAGCGGGAATACCTACAATGAGCAGTTCTTC.

The chain couples TRBV29-1 to TRBJ2-5; 8 bases fit TRBD1. The CDR3 has 14 residues. Germline V gene sequence: CDR1 SQVTM, CDR2 ANQGSEA. The V segment lost 2 bases and the J segment 5 bases; nucleotides outside the gene matches: 7. The CDR3 sequence: CSVERARGLETQYF. CDR3 DNA sequence: TGCAGCGTTGAACGGGCCAGGGGGCTGGAGACCCAGTACTTC.

The chain has TRBV4-2 and TRBJ1-1; maybe TRBD1 (5 bases). The CDR3 consists of 15 residues. Germline V CDR1 and CDR2: LGHNA, YNFKEQ. The V gene lost 2 bases and the J gene lost 3 bases, with 13 bases spanning the gap. The CDR3: CASSQLQELDTEAFF. The CDR3 nucleotides read TGTGCCAGCAGCCAATTACAGGAGCTGGACACTGAAGCTTTCTTT.

The chain recombines TRBV5-1 with TRBJ2-2, with 9 nucleotides matching TRBD2. CDR1 SGHRS and CDR2 YFSETQ come from the germline V gene. This CDR3 region has 15 residues. Trimming removed 0 bases from V and 4 bases from J; junction bases left unmatched: 1. The CDR3 loop is CASSLVAGVTGELFF. DNA of the CDR3: TGCGCCAGCAGCTTGGTAGCGGGGGTCACCGGGGAGCTGTTTTTT.

This clone was recorded once. V usage is TRBV18 and J usage is TRBJ2-3; 7 bases agree with TRBD2. The CDR3 totals 15 residues. Germline V lookup: CDR1 KGHSH, CDR2 LQKENI. Trimming at V came to 5 bases and at J to 6 bases, leaving 11 bases not matched to a gene. The CDR3 loop reads CASSVFSAGEDTQYF. CDR3 DNA: TGTGCCAGCTCAGTCTTTTCGGCGGGAGAGGATACGCAGTATTTT.

The rearrangement uses TRBV6-1 and TRBJ2-1; D may be TRBD2 (6 bases). The germline V and J ends were trimmed by 2 bases and 0 bases, with 14 bases remaining between them. From germline, CDR1 is MNHNS and CDR2 SASEGT. This CDR3 is built from 17 residues. The CDR3 here is CASSESGLSFSYNEQFF. The CDR3 DNA reads TGTGCCAGCAGTGAATCGGGACTTTCGTTCTCCTACAATGAGCAGTTCTTC.

In this sample, this clone turned up once. The chain is built from TRBV10-2 and TRBJ1-5; TRBD1 matches at 8 bases. The germline V gene has CDR1 WSHSY and CDR2 SAAADI. V trimming: 8 bases; J trimming: 5 bases; junction bases outside the gene matches: 5. This CDR3 is 13 amino acids long. The CDR3 DNA is TGCGCCAGCGGGACAGGAGGTTATCAGCCCCAGCATTTT. The encoded protein is CASGTGGYQPQHF.

The chain has TRBV5-4 and TRBJ2-1; 9 positions match TRBD2. The junction had 8 bases not matched to a gene; V was cut back by 0 bases and J by 10 bases. CDR1 is SGHNT and CDR2 is YYREEE in the germline V gene (reference sequence). The CDR3 covers 15 residues. In nucleotides, the CDR3 is TGTGCCAGCAGCTTGGAGTTAGCGGGGGTCAGAGAGCAGTTCTTC. Amino acids: CASSLELAGVREQFF.